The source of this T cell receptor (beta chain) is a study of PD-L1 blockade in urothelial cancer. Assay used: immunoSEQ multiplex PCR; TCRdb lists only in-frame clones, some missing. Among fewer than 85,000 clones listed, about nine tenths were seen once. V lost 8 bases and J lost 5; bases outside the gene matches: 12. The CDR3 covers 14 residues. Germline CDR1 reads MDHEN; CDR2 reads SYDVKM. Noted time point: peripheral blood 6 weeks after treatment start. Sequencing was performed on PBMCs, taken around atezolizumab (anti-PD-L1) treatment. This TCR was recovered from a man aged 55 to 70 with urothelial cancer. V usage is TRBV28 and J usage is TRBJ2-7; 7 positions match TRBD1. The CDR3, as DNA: TGTGCCAGCCCCGCCCCGGGACAGACCGACGAGCAGTACTTC. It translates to CASPAPGQTDEQYF.